Below are 8 T cell receptor beta chains sequenced from a single sample in a study of identical twins. TCRdb reanalysed the 5' RACE reads using MiXCR and keeps one entry per CDR3 protein. The sample holds over 200,000 distinct CDR3 sequences, around a tenth seen once. Sequenced sample: memory (CD45RO+) T cells sorted from blood. All receptors derive from a woman in her late teens or twenties in good health.

This clonotype appeared a few times. The J gene is TRBJ2-1, the V gene TRBV6-4, with TRBD2 matching over 7 bases. With 2 bases clipped from V and 3 bases from J, the junction kept 4 bases outside the gene matches. The CDR3 has 15 residues. Germline CDR1 reads MRHNA; CDR2 reads SNTAGT. CDR3 sequence: CASSDGGENYNEQFF. The CDR3, as DNA: TGTGCCAGCAGTGACGGGGGGGAGAACTACAATGAGCAGTTCTTC.

This clonotype was counted at least ten times. This chain joins TRBV6-5 and TRBJ1-1, with D uncertain. This CDR3 region has 13 residues. Germline values: CDR1 MNHEY, CDR2 SVGAGI. V lost 2 bases and J lost 0, with 4 bases in between. CDR3 in DNA: TGTGCCAGCAGTTACGAGTTGAACACTGAAGCTTTCTTT. Protein: CASSYELNTEAFF.

This clonotype was counted between two and nine times. The chain recombines TRBV11-3 with TRBJ2-6, with D uncertain. The length of the CDR3 is 17 residues. Germline V lookup: CDR1 SGHNT, CDR2 YENEEA. V lost 0 bases and J 0 bases, leaving 9 bases between the germline ends. The CDR3 here is CASSLEFRISGANVLTF. The CDR3 region has the DNA TGTGCCAGCAGCTTAGAATTTCGGATCTCTGGGGCCAACGTCCTGACTTTC.

This clonotype has a handful of counts. The CDR3 protein is CASSSAGLAATGGELFF. The CDR3 DNA reads as TGTGCCAGCAGTTCGGCGGGACTAGCGGCTACGGGCGGGGAGCTGTTTTTT. The chain is built from TRBV6-5 and TRBJ2-2; 11 bases line up with TRBD2. Trimming removed 4 bases from V and 7 bases from J; junction bases left unmatched: 11. Germline loops: CDR1 MNHEY, CDR2 SVGAGI. This CDR3 region has 17 residues.

This clonotype was picked up a small number of times. V is TRBV25-1 and J is TRBJ1-3, with 8 bases lining up with TRBD1. The CDR3 loop spans 16 amino acids. Unmatched junction bases numbered 9, after V lost 4 bases and J lost 4 bases. From germline, CDR1 is MGHDK and CDR2 SYGVNS. The CDR3 protein is CASSVGTGVRGNTIYF. Here the CDR3 DNA reads TGTGCCAGCAGTGTTGGGACAGGTGTAAGGGGAAACACCATATATTTT.

This clonotype was counted a few times. The V call is TRBV14, the J call TRBJ2-1; D possibly corresponds to TRBD2 (6 bases). This CDR3 is built from 16 residues. The germline gives CDR1 SGHDN, CDR2 FVKESK. V lost 4 bases to trimming and J lost 3 bases, with 16 bases between them. For the CDR3, the DNA is TGTGCCAGCAGCCGAAGGGCAAGGGAGGTCTACAATGAGCAGTTCTTC. Translated: CASSRRAREVYNEQFF.

The chain uses TRBV18 and TRBJ2-7; a weak D match, TRBD2 (7 bases). Germline CDR1 is KGHSH and CDR2 is LQKENI. V was pared by 4 bases and J by 0 bases, with 10 bases between. The CDR3 loop spans 14 amino acids. CDR3 sequence: CASSQGGYSYEQYF. The CDR3 nucleotides read TGTGCCAGCTCACAGGGGGGGTACTCCTACGAGCAGTACTTC.

The genes are TRBV2 and TRBJ1-5; D unresolved. The germline V and J ends were trimmed by 6 bases and 1 base, with 4 bases remaining between them. The CDR3 runs to 12 residues. Germline CDR1 SNHLY, CDR2 FYNNEI. CDR3 sequence reads: CASRESNQPQHF. CDR3 DNA: TGTGCCAGCAGGGAAAGCAATCAGCCCCAGCATTTT.